Each of the 9 T cell receptor beta chains below was sequenced from the same sample in a study of T cell changes during pregnancy in multiple sclerosis. The data were produced by immunoSEQ multiplex PCR, yet TCRdb's version contains in-frame clones alone and is incomplete. This sample has some 29,000 clones, with 80% to 90% found just once. This material consisted of CD8+ T cells from peripheral blood mononuclear cells, taken in the third trimester of pregnancy. The source of these receptors is a female donor with multiple sclerosis, enrolled in a pregnancy study.

This chain uses TRBV5-4 with TRBJ1-2; D may be TRBD1 (5 bases). From germline, CDR1 is SGHNT and CDR2 YYREEE (reference sequence). V lost 2 bases and J lost 3, with 14 bases in between. The CDR3 consists of 15 residues. CDR3 loop: CASSFSRGGHYGYTF. In DNA form, the CDR3 reads TGTGCCAGCAGCTTCAGTCGGGGGGGACACTATGGCTACACCTTC. Using reference TRBV5-4 and TRBJ1-2 for the parts outside the CDR3, the full variable domain is ETGVTQSPTHLIKTRGQQVTLRCSSQSGHNTVSWYQQALGQGPQFIFQYYREEENGRGNFPPRFSGLQFPNYSSELNVNALELDDSALYLCASSFSRGGHYGYTFGSGTRLTVV.

Here the CDR3 DNA reads TGTGCCAGCAGTTTGTCAGACTCCGGACGGGACTGGGATGAGCAGTTCTTC. It yields the protein CASSLSDSGRDWDEQFF. The chain has TRBV28 and TRBJ2-1, with D perhaps matching TRBD2 (6 bases). Trimming removed 3 bases from V and 8 bases from J, with 23 bases in between. CDR3 length: 17 amino acids. CDR1 and CDR2 (germline): MDHEN, SYDVKM.

A few counts support this clone. V usage is TRBV4-1 and J usage is TRBJ1-3; D uncertain. V lost 1 base, J lost 0 bases, and 7 bases lay in between. In germline, CDR1 is MGHRA, CDR2 YSYEKL. The CDR3 has 15 residues. The CDR3 DNA sequence: TGCGCCAGCAGCCAAGGCGAAAACTCTGGAAACACCATATATTTT. Translation gives CASSQGENSGNTIYF.

The chain recombines TRBV6-1 with TRBJ1-1; 8 nucleotides line up with TRBD1. Germline CDR1 is MNHNS and CDR2 is SASEGT. V dropped 8 bases and J dropped 0; count of bases not matched to a gene: 8. This CDR3 contains 15 residues. CDR3 DNA: TGTGCCAGCCATATGGACAGGGCCATGAACACTGAAGCTTTCTTT. Encoded protein: CASHMDRAMNTEAFF.

The chain links TRBV14 to TRBJ2-7, with D uncertain. Trimming stripped 1 base from V and 3 bases from J, with 13 bases between. CDR3 length: 15 residues. The germline V gene encodes CDR1 SGHDN and CDR2 FVKESK. The CDR3 region has the DNA TGTGCCAGCAGCCAAGTAAAGACCAGGTACTACGAGCAGTACTTC. Translation gives CASSQVKTRYYEQYF.

This clone was observed a handful of times. The J gene is TRBJ2-7, the V gene TRBV28; D perhaps matches TRBD1 (6 bases). The CDR3 sequence is 14 residues long. The germline V gene has CDR1 MDHEN and CDR2 SYDVKM. V was pared by 6 bases and J by 3 bases, with 15 bases between. The DNA of the CDR3 is TGTGCCAGCAGCCTTCTCCGGGACAACTACGAGCAGTACTTC. Translated: CASSLLRDNYEQYF. The full variable domain, completed using reference TRBV28 and TRBJ2-7, is DVKVTQSSRYLVKRTGEKVFLECVQDMDHENMFWYRQDPGLGLRLIYFSYDVKMKEKGDIPEGYSVSREKKERFSLILESASTNQTSMYLCASSLLRDNYEQYFGPGTRLTVT.

The rearrangement joins TRBV30 to TRBJ2-1; 15 positions agree with TRBD2. With 3 bases clipped from V and 9 bases from J, the junction kept 6 bases outside the gene matches. Germline V gene lookup returns CDR1 GTSNPN and CDR2 SVGIG (reference sequence). This CDR3 region has 15 residues. Written as DNA, the CDR3 is TGTGCCTGGAGGATCTGGACTAGCGGGGGGGCTGAGCAGTTCTTC. Translated, it gives CAWRIWTSGGAEQFF.

This clone was seen a single time. The CDR3 spells CASSPRQGHGYTF. The CDR3 region has the DNA TGTGCCAGCAGTCCACGACAGGGTCATGGCTACACCTTC. The J gene is TRBJ1-2, the V gene TRBV27; 7 bases are a match to TRBD1. V was clipped by 5 bases and J by 6 bases; unmatched bases: 6. This CDR3 region has 13 residues. In germline, CDR1 is MNHEY, CDR2 SMNVEV (reference sequence).

The chain combines TRBV19 with TRBJ1-1; D perhaps matches TRBD1 (5 bases). Germline V gene sequence: CDR1 LNHDA, CDR2 SQIVND (reference sequence). The V and J ends lost 0 bases and 0 bases respectively, with 14 bases between them. The CDR3 has 17 residues. The CDR3: CASSIDGSGHLNTEAFF. CDR3 nucleotide sequence: TGTGCCAGTAGTATAGACGGTAGCGGACACCTGAACACTGAAGCTTTCTTT.